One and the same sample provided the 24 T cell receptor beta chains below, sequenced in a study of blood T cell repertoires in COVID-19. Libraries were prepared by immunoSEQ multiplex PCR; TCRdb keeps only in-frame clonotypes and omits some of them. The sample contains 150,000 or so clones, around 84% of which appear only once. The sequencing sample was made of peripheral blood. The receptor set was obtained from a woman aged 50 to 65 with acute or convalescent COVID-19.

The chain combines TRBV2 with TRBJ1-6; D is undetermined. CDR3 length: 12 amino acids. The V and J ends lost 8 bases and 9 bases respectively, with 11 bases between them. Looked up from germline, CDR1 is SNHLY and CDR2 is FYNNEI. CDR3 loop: CASQDGGSPLHF. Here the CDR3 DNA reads TGTGCCAGCCAGGATGGAGGTTCACCCCTCCACTTT.

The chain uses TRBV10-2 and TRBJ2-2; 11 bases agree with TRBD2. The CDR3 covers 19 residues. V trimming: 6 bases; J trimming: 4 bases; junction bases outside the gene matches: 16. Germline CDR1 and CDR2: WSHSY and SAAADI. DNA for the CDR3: TGCGCCAGCAGCGATCGAAGGCTAGCGGGGGGCCCCGGCACCGGGGAGCTGTTTTTT. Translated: CASSDRRLAGGPGTGELFF.

CDR3 region: CASSLGGFLNTEAFF. For the CDR3, the DNA is TGTGCCAGCAGCTTGGGAGGGTTCTTGAACACTGAAGCTTTCTTT. The chain couples TRBV5-4 to TRBJ1-1; D uncertain. V was pared by 0 bases and J by 0 bases, with 9 bases between. The CDR3 is 15 amino acids. Germline CDR1 is SGHNT and CDR2 is YYREEE (reference sequence).

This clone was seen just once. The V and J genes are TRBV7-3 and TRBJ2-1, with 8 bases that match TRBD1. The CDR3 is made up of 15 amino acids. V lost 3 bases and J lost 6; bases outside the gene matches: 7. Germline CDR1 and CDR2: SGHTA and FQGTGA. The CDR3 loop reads CASSFQGAQFNEQFF. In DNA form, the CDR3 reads TGTGCCAGCAGCTTCCAGGGGGCGCAATTCAATGAGCAGTTCTTC.

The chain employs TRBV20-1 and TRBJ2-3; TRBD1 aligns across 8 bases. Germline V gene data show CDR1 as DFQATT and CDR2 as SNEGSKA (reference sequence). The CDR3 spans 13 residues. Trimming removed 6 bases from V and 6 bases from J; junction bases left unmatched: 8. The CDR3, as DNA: TGCAGTGCCAGTAATAACAGGGGGGATACGCAGTATTTT. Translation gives CSASNNRGDTQYF.

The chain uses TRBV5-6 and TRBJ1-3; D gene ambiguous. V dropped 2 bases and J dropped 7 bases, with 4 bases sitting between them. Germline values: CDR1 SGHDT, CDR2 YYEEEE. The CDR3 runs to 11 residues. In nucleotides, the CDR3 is TGTGCCAGCAGCTTTTCGAACACCATATATTTT. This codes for CASSFSNTIYF.

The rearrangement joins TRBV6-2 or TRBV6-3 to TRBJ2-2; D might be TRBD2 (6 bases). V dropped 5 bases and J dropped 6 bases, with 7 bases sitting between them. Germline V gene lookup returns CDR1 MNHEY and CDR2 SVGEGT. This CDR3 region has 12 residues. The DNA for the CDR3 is TGTGCCAGCAGTCCGGGGGCCGGGGAGCTGTTTTTT. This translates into CASSPGAGELFF.

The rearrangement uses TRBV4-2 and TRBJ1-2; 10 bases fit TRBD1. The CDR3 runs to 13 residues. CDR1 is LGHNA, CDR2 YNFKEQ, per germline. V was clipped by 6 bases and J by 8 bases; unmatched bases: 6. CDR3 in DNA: TGTGCCAGCAGTCCCGGGACAGGGGACGGCTACACCTTC. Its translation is CASSPGTGDGYTF.

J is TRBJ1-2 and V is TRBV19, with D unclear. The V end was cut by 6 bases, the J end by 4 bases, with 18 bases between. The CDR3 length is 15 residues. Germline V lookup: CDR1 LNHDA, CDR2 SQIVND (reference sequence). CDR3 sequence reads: CASSPPERRTYGYTF. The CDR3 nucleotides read TGTGCCAGTAGCCCCCCGGAGAGGAGAACCTATGGCTACACCTTC.

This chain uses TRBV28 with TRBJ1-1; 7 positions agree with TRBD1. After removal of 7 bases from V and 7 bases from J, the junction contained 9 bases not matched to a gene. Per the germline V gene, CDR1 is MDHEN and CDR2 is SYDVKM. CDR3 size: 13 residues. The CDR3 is CASTATGFFEAFF. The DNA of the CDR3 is TGTGCCAGCACCGCGACAGGGTTTTTTGAAGCTTTCTTT.

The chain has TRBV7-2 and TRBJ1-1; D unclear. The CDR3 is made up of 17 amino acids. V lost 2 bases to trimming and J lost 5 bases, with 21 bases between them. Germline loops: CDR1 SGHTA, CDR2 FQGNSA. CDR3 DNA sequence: TGTGCCAGCAGCTTAAGGAGGGAGGCGGGAATACGTACTGAAGCTTTCTTT. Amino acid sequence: CASSLRREAGIRTEAFF.

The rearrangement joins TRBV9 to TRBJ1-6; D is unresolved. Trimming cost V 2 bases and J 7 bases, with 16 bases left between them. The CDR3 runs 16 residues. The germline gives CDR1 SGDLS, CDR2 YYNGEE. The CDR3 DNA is TGTGCCAGCAGCGTCCGGGCGGGATTGGAAAATTCACCCCTCCACTTT. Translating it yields CASSVRAGLENSPLHF.

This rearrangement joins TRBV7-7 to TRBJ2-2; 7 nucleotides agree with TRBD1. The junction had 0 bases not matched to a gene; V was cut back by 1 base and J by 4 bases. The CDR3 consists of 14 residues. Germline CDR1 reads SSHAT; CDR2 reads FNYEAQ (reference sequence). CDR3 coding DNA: TGTGCCAGCAGCTTAGACAGGGGCACCGGGGAGCTGTTTTTT. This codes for CASSLDRGTGELFF. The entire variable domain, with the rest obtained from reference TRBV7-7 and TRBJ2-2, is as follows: GAGVSQSPRYKVTKRGQDVTLRCDPISSHATLYWYQQALGQGPEFLTYFNYEAQPDKSGLPSDRFSAERPEGSISTLTIQRTEQRDSAMYRCASSLDRGTGELFFGEGSRLTVL.

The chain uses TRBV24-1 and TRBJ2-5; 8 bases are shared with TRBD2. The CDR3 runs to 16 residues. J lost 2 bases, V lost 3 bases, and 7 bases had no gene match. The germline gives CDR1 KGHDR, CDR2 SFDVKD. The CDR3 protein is CATSDTGIAGQETQYF. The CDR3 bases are TGTGCCACCAGTGATACCGGGATAGCGGGGCAAGAGACCCAGTACTTC.

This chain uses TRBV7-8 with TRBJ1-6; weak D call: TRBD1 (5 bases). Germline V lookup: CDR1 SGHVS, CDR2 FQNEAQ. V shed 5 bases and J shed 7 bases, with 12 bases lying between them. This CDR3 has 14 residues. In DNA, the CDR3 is TGTGCCAGCAGCAAAGGTGACAGAAATTCACCCCTCCACTTT. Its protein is CASSKGDRNSPLHF.

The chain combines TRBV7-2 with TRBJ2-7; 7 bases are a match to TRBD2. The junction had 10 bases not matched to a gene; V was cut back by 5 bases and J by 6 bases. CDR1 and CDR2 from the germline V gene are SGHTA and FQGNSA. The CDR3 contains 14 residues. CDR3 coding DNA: TGTGCCAGCAGCGCCCCAGGGAGGGGCGGCGAGCAGTACTTC. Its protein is CASSAPGRGGEQYF.

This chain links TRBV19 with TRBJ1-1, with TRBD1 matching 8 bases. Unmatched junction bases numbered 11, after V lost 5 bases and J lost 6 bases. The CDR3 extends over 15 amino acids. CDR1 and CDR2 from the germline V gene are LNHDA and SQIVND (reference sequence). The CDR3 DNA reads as TGTGCCAGTAGTTTTCAGGGGGCCGCGGGACCTGAAGCTTTCTTT. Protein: CASSFQGAAGPEAFF.

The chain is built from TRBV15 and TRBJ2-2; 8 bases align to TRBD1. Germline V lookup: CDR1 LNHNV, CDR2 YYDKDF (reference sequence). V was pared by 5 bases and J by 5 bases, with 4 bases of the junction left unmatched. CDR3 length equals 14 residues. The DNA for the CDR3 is TGTGCCACCAGCCGAGGGACAGGTACCGGGGAGCTGTTTTTT. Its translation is CATSRGTGTGELFF.

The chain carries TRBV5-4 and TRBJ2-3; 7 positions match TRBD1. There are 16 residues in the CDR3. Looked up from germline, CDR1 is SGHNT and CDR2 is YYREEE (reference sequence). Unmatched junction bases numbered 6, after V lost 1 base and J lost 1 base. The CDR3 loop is CASSLRVDRGTDTQYF. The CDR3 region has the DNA TGTGCCAGCAGCTTGAGGGTTGACAGGGGCACAGATACGCAGTATTTT.

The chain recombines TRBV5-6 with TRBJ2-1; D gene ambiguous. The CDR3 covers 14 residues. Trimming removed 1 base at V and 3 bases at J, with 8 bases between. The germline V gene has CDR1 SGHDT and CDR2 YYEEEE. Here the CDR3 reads CASSLPRNYNEQFF. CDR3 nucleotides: TGTGCCAGCAGCTTGCCTAGAAACTACAATGAGCAGTTCTTC.

In DNA, the CDR3 is TGTGCCAGCAGCTTGGCCGGTCAGGTGTCCTACAATGAGCAGTTCTTC. Protein: CASSLAGQVSYNEQFF. The chain uses TRBV5-5 and TRBJ2-1; D call uncertain. The CDR3 extends over 16 amino acids. Trimming stripped 0 bases from V and 1 base from J, with 11 bases between. The germline V gene encodes CDR1 SGHKS and CDR2 YYEKEE (reference sequence).

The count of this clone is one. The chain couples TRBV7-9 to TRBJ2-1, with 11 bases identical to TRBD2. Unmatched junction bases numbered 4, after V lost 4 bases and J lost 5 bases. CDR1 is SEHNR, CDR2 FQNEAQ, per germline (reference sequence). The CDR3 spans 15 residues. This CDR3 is CASSSGLAEDNEQFF. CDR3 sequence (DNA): TGTGCCAGCAGCTCGGGACTAGCGGAGGACAATGAGCAGTTCTTC.

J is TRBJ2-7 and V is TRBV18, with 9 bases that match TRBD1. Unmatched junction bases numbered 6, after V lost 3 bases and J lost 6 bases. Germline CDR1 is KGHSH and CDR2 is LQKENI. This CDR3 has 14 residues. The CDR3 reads CASSPDRGSGEQYF. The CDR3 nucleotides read TGTGCCAGCTCACCGGACAGGGGATCAGGCGAGCAGTACTTC.

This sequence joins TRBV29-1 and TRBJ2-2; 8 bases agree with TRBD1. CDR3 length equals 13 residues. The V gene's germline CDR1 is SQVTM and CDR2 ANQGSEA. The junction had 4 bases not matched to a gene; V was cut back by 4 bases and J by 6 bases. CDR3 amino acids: CSVGDRGAGELFF. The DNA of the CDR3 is TGCAGCGTTGGAGACAGGGGTGCCGGGGAGCTGTTTTTT.